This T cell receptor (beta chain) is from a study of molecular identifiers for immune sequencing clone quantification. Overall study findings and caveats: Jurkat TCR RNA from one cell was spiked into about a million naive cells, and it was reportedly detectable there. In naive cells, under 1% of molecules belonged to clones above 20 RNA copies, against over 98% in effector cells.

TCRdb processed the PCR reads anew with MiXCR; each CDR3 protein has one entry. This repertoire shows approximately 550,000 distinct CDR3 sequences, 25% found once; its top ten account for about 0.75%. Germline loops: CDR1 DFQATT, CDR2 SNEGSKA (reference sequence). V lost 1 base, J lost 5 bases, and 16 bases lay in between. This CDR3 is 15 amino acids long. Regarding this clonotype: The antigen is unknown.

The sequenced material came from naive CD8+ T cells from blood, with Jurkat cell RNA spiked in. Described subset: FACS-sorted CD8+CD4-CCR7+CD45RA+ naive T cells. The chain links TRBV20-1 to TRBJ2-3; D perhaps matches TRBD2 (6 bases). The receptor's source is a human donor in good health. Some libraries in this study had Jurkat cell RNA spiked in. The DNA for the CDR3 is TGCAGTGCTAGAGGAGGGACCCCCGGGGGAGATACGCAGTATTTT. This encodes CSARGGTPGGDTQYF.